The entry that follows covers one T cell receptor beta chain sequence. Under the authors' procedure: Reference gene primer amplification yielded estimated nucleated cell counts. The assay was immunoSEQ multiplex PCR, and TCRdb's table has in-frame clones only and misses some. That table supplies the V and J calls and clone size; D and trimming were determined from the DNA. This table holds about 50,000 clones, about 84% found once. The record originates from a study of blood T cell repertoires in COVID-19. The overall study: Sources were T cells, B-cell-depleted T cells, or PBMCs; the material itself was cDNA or gDNA.

Germline V gene lookup returns CDR1 SEHNR and CDR2 FQNEAQ (reference sequence). The V end was cut by 4 bases, the J end by 7 bases, with 14 bases between. The CDR3 has 15 residues. The genes are TRBV7-9 and TRBJ1-6; tentative D call: TRBD1 (6 bases). The specimen sequenced was peripheral blood. The clonotype comes from a human donor in a cohort sampled during active COVID-19. DNA of the CDR3: TGTGCCAGCAGCTACGTGGGGGCGCGGAATTCACCCCTCCACTTT. This encodes CASSYVGARNSPLHF.